This T cell receptor (beta chain) was identified during a study of CD4 T cells in relation to SARS-CoV-2 and coronaviruses. The unexposed donors gave CD4+ T cells in about 2011-2018, prior to COVID-19. Isolation of CD4+ T cells took place after less than 11 days in culture. The data were produced by immunoSEQ multiplex PCR, yet TCRdb's version contains in-frame clones alone and is incomplete. Among roughly 25,000 clones listed, 60% to 85% were seen once. Trimming took off 2 bases at V and 2 bases at J, with 7 bases between the two ends. This CDR3 has 13 amino acids. The germline V gene encodes CDR1 LGHDT and CDR2 YNNKEL (reference sequence). As concerns this clone: The target antigen is unknown.

The sample consisted of CD4+ T cells from PBMCs, cultured in vitro. This TCR derives from a human donor in good health. J is TRBJ2-7 and V is TRBV3-1 (or the pseudogene TRBV3-2); D unclear. CDR3 protein: CASSQNRAYEQYF. In nucleotides, the CDR3 is TGTGCCAGCAGCCAAAATAGGGCCTACGAGCAGTACTTC.